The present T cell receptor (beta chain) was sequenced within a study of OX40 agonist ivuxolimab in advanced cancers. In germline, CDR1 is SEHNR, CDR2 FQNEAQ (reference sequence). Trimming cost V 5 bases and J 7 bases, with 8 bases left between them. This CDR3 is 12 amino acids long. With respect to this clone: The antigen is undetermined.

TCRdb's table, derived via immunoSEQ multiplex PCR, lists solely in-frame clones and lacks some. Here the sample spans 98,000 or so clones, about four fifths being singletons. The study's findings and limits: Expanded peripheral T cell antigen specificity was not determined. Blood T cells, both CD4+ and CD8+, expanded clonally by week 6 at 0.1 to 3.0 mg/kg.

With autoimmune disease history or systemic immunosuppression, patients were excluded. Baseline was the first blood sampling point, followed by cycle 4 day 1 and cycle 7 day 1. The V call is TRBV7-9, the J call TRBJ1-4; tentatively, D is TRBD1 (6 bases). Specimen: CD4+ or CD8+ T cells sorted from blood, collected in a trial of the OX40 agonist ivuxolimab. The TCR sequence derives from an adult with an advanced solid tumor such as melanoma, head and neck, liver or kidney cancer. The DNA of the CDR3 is TGTGCCAGCAGCCAGGGGCGTGAAAAACTGTTTTTT. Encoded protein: CASSQGREKLFF.